The sequence of this T cell receptor (beta chain) was determined in a study of molecular identifiers for immune sequencing clone quantification. As for the study in general: Replicate experiments divided RNA from about 19,000 or 110,000 naive CD8 cells into five parts and sequenced four.

The CDR3 consists of 12 residues. Looked up from germline, CDR1 is SGHDT and CDR2 is YYEEEE. Trimming removed 5 bases at V and 2 bases at J, with 2 bases between. One entry per CDR3 protein results from TCRdb running MiXCR on the PCR reads. This table has about 100,000 distinct CDR3 sequences, roughly a third appearing once. This sequence originates from a human donor in good health. Some libraries in this study had Jurkat cell RNA spiked in. V gene TRBV5-6 combines with J gene TRBJ2-6; D uncertain. The sequencing input was naive CD8+ T cells from blood, with Jurkat cell RNA spiked in. Subset in this sample: FACS-sorted CD8+CD4-CCR7+CD45RA+ naive T cells. The CDR3 region has the DNA TGTGCCAGCAGAACTGGGGCCAACGTCCTGACTTTC. Translation: CASRTGANVLTF.